This TCR beta chain was profiled in a study of blood T cells in healthy people across ages. Study-level background: Template switching captured about one barcoded beta molecule per two T cells.

Whole-study findings and limits: A strong correlation between TCR beta diversity and naive T cell percentage was seen.

The V and J ends lost 0 bases and 7 bases, in that order; junction bases with no gene match: 10. The CDR3 spans 17 residues. Germline-derived CDR1 and CDR2 are SGHTA and FQGNSA. This clonotype was picked up a small number of times. Antigen unknown. Primers used in a second PCR of about 7 to 12 cycles were a sample-barcoded 5' primer and a J-beta primer mix. Every cDNA molecule carried a tag from a template-switch adaptor bearing 12 random nucleotides. In TCRdb, the 5' RACE reads were re-called with MiXCR into one record per CDR3 protein. The sample includes 1,500,000 or so distinct CDR3 sequences, approximately 59% of them seen just once. Total RNA extracted from each sample amounted to at least 5 micrograms.

This rearrangement joins TRBV7-2 to TRBJ2-3; 10 bases line up with TRBD2. The TCR sequence derives from a man between 18 and 29 years old in good health. Sequencing was performed on blood. This chain's CDR3 is CASSLAVGASGGNTQYF. CDR3 nucleotides: TGTGCCAGCAGCTTAGCGGTCGGAGCTAGCGGGGGAAATACGCAGTATTTT.